This is a list of T cell receptor beta chains from one sample in a study of identical twins. TCRdb re-called the 5' RACE reads through MiXCR, storing one row per CDR3 protein. Of a few hundred thousand distinct CDR3 sequences listed, approximately 8.3% were seen once; the top ten hold less than 4%. The same sample was also studied in work on yellow fever vaccine responses in identical twins.

Input material: CD8+ T cells sorted from blood. The receptors were sampled from a young woman in good health. Both conserved end residues are part of each CDR3.

TRBV12-3/TRBV12-4	TRBJ1-1	CASSSPGQMNTEAFF
TRBV7-8	TRBJ2-1	CASSFGSGSMSYNEQFF
TRBV20-1	TRBJ2-2	CSAELAGGGNTGELFF
TRBV27	TRBJ2-5	CASSFSDRVFETQYF
TRBV12-3/TRBV12-4	TRBJ2-7	CASSSLAATYEQYF
TRBV12-3/TRBV12-4	TRBJ2-2	CASSLAWTANTGELFF
TRBV6-2/TRBV6-3	TRBJ2-5	CASIHPRVGETQYF
TRBV5-1	TRBJ2-7	CASRRTGAHEQYF
TRBV4-3	TRBJ2-7	CASSHGAGGYEQYF
TRBV2	TRBJ1-1	CARDRDNMNTEAFF
TRBV5-5	TRBJ2-7	CASSVTPGSGSEQYF
TRBV20-1	TRBJ2-6	CSASTRRGSSGANVLTF
TRBV7-9	TRBJ2-3	CASSFLVVSDTQYF
TRBV20-1	TRBJ1-1	CSARAGGDTEAFF
TRBV4-3	TRBJ2-3	CASSQEPGRFTDTQYF
TRBV9	TRBJ2-2	CAILSGTGELFF
TRBV4-3	TRBJ1-2	CASSQESGANYGYTF
TRBV5-1	TRBJ2-7	CASSPGTATQYEQYF
TRBV5-7	TRBJ2-1	CASSLYRDSSYNEQFF
TRBV11-1	TRBJ2-7	CASSQLWEGGSSAYEQYF
TRBV7-2	TRBJ2-1	CASSLVRTNPYNEQFF
TRBV20-1	TRBJ2-2	CTGLAANTGELFF
TRBV29-1	TRBJ2-1	CSVQRGLEPYNEQFF
TRBV6-5	TRBJ1-5	CASSYSSDQPQHF
TRBV4-3	TRBJ2-2	CASSQARILNTGELFF
TRBV20-1	TRBJ2-2	CSARKGGTGELFF
TRBV14	TRBJ2-1	CASNFGAAGNEQFF
TRBV12-3/TRBV12-4	TRBJ2-3	CASTNVVTDTQYF
TRBV29-1	TRBJ2-3	CSVEGGTRQYF
TRBV7-8	TRBJ2-1	CASSFYKRGSLNEQFF
TRBV7-9	TRBJ2-5	CASSSSRSVETQYF
TRBV7-8	TRBJ2-7	CASSLASFSYEQYF
TRBV20-1	TRBJ2-2	CSAWGLATNTGELFF
TRBV29-1	TRBJ2-6	CSVPGLGGAGANVLTF
TRBV2	TRBJ1-3	CASSEGNTIYF
TRBV6-2/TRBV6-3	TRBJ2-7	CASHRSGRFSYEQYF
TRBV29-1	TRBJ2-1	CSVGGLAGVGVSNEQFF
TRBV4-3	TRBJ2-1	CASSQVLASSYNEQFF
TRBV19	TRBJ2-1	CASSILGLPPEQFF
TRBV11-2	TRBJ2-5	CASSFWSEGLAGGETQYF
TRBV12-3/TRBV12-4	TRBJ2-1	CTISLLGRGAGGSYNEQFF
TRBV10-3	TRBJ2-5	CAISESTGSGTQYF
TRBV7-9	TRBJ2-1	CASSLPLTSGSYNEQFF
TRBV3-1	TRBJ2-5	CASSQVSWGTLYF
TRBV10-3	TRBJ1-6	CAIMDGYASPLHF
TRBV29-1	TRBJ2-7	CSVEDQSYEQYF
TRBV10-3	TRBJ2-4	CAISESLDIQYF
TRBV7-9	TRBJ1-1	CASSQGPAEAFF
TRBV7-9	TRBJ2-7	CASSLEAGETHEQYF
TRBV12-5	TRBJ2-1	CASTSFSYNEQFF
TRBV20-1	TRBJ2-7	CSARGRGSYEQYF
TRBV2	TRBJ2-5	CASELAGELREETQYF
TRBV9	TRBJ2-7	CASSIGVGYEQYF
TRBV5-5	TRBJ2-7	CASSELAGGLGSYEQYF
TRBV14	TRBJ2-7	CASSPTHPYEQYF
TRBV20-1	TRBJ2-7	CSAREAGSLTYEQYF
TRBV10-3	TRBJ2-2	CAISGASGSITGELFF
TRBV2	TRBJ2-3	CTSSLAGLAGEITDTQYF
TRBV3-1	TRBJ1-2	CASSIHYRGRDGYTF